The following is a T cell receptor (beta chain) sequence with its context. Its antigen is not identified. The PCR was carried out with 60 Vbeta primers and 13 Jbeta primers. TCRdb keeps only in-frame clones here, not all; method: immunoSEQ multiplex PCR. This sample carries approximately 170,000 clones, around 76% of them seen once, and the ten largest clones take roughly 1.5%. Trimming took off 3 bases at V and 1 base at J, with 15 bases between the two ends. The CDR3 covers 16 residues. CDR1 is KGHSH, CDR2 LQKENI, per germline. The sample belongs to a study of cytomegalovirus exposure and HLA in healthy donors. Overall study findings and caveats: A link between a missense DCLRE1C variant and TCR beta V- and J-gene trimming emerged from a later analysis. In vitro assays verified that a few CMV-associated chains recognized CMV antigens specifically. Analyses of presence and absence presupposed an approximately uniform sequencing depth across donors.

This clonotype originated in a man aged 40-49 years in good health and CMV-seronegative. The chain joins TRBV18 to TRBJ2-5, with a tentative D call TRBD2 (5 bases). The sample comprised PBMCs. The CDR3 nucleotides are TGTGCCAGCTCACCGTCTCGGGGAGTTTCCCAAGAGACCCAGTACTTC. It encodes CASSPSRGVSQETQYF.